The rows below give T cell receptor beta chains drawn from one sample of a study of OX40 agonist ivuxolimab in advanced cancers. TCRdb keeps only in-frame clones here, not all; method: immunoSEQ multiplex PCR. The sample has around 100,000 clones; approximately 93% are singletons. Sequenced material: CD4+ or CD8+ T cells sorted from blood, taken in a trial of the OX40 agonist ivuxolimab. These receptors came from an adult with an advanced solid tumor such as melanoma, head and neck, liver or kidney cancer. Both conserved end residues are part of each CDR3. A D gene is named only where the DNA matches it firmly. Clone size, where shown, is once, few, many, or a class for clones that have expanded.

J gene | V gene | clone size | D gene | CDR3 DNA | CDR3 protein
TRBJ2-3 | TRBV30 | . | . | TGTGCCTGGAAACCCCGTACTAGGGGCACAGATACGCAGTATTTT | CAWKPRTRGTDTQYF
TRBJ1-3 | TRBV9 | . | . | TGTGCCAGCAGCGAGGCTGTTTCTGGAAACACCATATATTTT | CASSEAVSGNTIYF
TRBJ1-2 | TRBV7-2 | . | TRBD1 | TGTGCCAGCAGCCCCCGGACAGGGGTCGATGGCTACACCTTC | CASSPRTGVDGYTF
TRBJ1-4 | TRBV15 | . | TRBD1 | TGTGCCACCAGCAGAGACGCGGGAACAGGGGAGGCAGGTGAAAAACTGTTTTTT | CATSRDAGTGEAGEKLFF
TRBJ2-6 | TRBV27 | . | . | TGTGCCAGCAGTTTAGTTCGGGGACACCGCTCTGGGGCCAACGTCCTGACTTTC | CASSLVRGHRSGANVLTF
TRBJ1-2 | TRBV28 | . | . | TGTGCCAGCACCGTAACTAACTATGGCTACACCTTC | CASTVTNYGYTF
TRBJ1-1 | TRBV6-6 | . | . | TGTGCCAGCAGTTACAAGGGGTTAACTGAAGCTTTCTTT | CASSYKGLTEAFF
TRBJ1-4 | TRBV2 | . | TRBD1 | TGTGCCAGTAGACAGGGTCTTAATGAAAAACTGTTTTTT | CASRQGLNEKLFF
TRBJ1-1 | TRBV11-3 | . | . | TGTGCCAGCAGCTTTTGGCGAACTGAAGCTTTCTTT | CASSFWRTEAFF
TRBJ1-1 | TRBV7-9 | . | . | TGTGCCAGCAGCCACTCTGAAGCTTTCTTT | CASSHSEAFF
TRBJ1-1 | TRBV19 | . | TRBD1 | TGTGCCAGTACCAGAATAGGACAGGAGAACACTGAAGCTTTCTTT | CASTRIGQENTEAFF
TRBJ1-3 | TRBV9 | once | . | TGTGCCAGCAGCGTAGGAAGGGGCACCATATATTTT | CASSVGRGTIYF
TRBJ1-4 | TRBV2 | few | . | TGTGCCAGCTCCGTCCAGGAAAAACTGTTTTTT | CASSVQEKLFF
TRBJ1-5 | TRBV30 | . | . | TGTGCCTGGAGTGTAGACGTTGGATTCCAGGGTATCAGCAATCAGCCCCAGCATTTT | CAWSVDVGFQGISNQPQHF
TRBJ2-4 | TRBV4-3 | . | TRBD1 | TGCGCCAGCAGCCCCCAGGGGTGGAGACAGGGGGCCAACATTCAGTACTTC | CASSPQGWRQGANIQYF
TRBJ2-7 | TRBV6-6 | . | . | TGTGCCAGCAGTTACCGGGGGGCTTACGAGCAGTACTTC | CASSYRGAYEQYF
TRBJ1-5 | TRBV7-9 | . | . | TGTGCCAGCAGCCCCCCAGGATTTTCGGGCCAGCCCCAGCATTTT | CASSPPGFSGQPQHF
TRBJ1-2 | TRBV7-3 | . | . | TGTGCCAGCAGCTTAACAGCCTTCTATGGCTACACCTTC | CASSLTAFYGYTF
TRBJ2-1 | TRBV4-1 | . | TRBD1 | TGCGCCAGCAGCCAAGGATATTCGAGGACAGGATACAATGAGCAGTTCTTC | CASSQGYSRTGYNEQFF
TRBJ2-7 | TRBV30 | . | . | TGTGCCTGGAGCGGCCAGGGGGGGCTGACAAGGCAGTACTTC | CAWSGQGGLTRQYF
TRBJ2-1 | TRBV7-9 | . | . | TGTGCCAGCAGCTTCGAGAGCTACAATGAGCAGTTCTTC | CASSFESYNEQFF
TRBJ2-6 | TRBV4-2 | . | . | TGTGCCAGCAGCCGGACTCGGCGGGACCTAGGAGGGGCCAACGTCCTGACTTTC | CASSRTRRDLGGANVLTF
TRBJ2-6 | TRBV12-5 | . | . | TGTGCTAGTGGGAGCCTTTCTGGGGCCAACGTCCTGACTTTC | CASGSLSGANVLTF
TRBJ1-2 | TRBV6-6 | . | . | TGTGCCAGCAGGCAATTGACCGGGAACTATGGCTACACCTTC | CASRQLTGNYGYTF
TRBJ2-2 | TRBV29-1 | . | TRBD1 | TGCAGCGTTACTCCCGGGACAGGGAGTACCGGGGAGCTGTTTTTT | CSVTPGTGSTGELFF
TRBJ2-2 | TRBV28 | . | TRBD2 | TGTGCCAGCAGTCCTACCCCGGCGGGAGCTAACACCGGGGAGCTGTTTTTT | CASSPTPAGANTGELFF
TRBJ1-2 | TRBV19 | . | . | TGTGCCAGTAGTACGAGACCCCAGGGGTATGGCTACACCTTC | CASSTRPQGYGYTF
TRBJ1-6 | TRBV6-6 | . | . | TGTGCCAGCAGTTTACGCGAGAATTCACCCCTCCACTTT | CASSLRENSPLHF